Each of the 14 T cell receptor beta chains below was sequenced from the same sample in a study of control samples from healthy donors and cancer patients. Assay used: immunoSEQ multiplex PCR; TCRdb lists only in-frame clones, some missing. The repertoire holds tens of thousands of clones, with approximately 88% as singletons. Sequenced material: PBMCs. The receptors here all came from a man in his 70s with lung cancer.

This clone showed up just a few times. The V call is TRBV9, the J call TRBJ2-5; no firm D call. The germline V gene encodes CDR1 SGDLS and CDR2 YYNGEE. This CDR3 comprises 14 residues. Between the trimmed V and J ends, which lost 2 bases and 6 bases, there was a span of 14 bases. As DNA, the CDR3 is TGTGCCAGCAGCGTCTCTGCCTCCGGGCAGACCCAGTACTTC. Its translation is CASSVSASGQTQYF.

The chain recombines TRBV18 with TRBJ1-2; 7 positions match TRBD1. CDR3 length equals 15 residues. In germline, CDR1 is KGHSH, CDR2 LQKENI. Losses at the gene ends were 2 bases for V and 8 bases for J; bases not matched to a gene: 11. CDR3 in DNA: TGTGCCAGCTCACCAACTATTGACAGGGAAGGAGGCTACACCTTC. Its protein is CASSPTIDREGGYTF.

The rearrangement joins TRBV14 to TRBJ1-4, with 7 nucleotides matching TRBD1. This CDR3 has 16 amino acids. Germline lookup yields CDR1 SGHDN and CDR2 FVKESK. Losses at the gene ends were 4 bases for V and 6 bases for J; bases not matched to a gene: 11. The CDR3 bases are TGTGCCAGCAGCCGAGGACAGGCCACCAGAGATGAAAAACTGTTTTTT. Residues: CASSRGQATRDEKLFF.

This clone was picked up one time. The rearrangement joins TRBV5-1 to TRBJ1-4; D gene unclear. The germline V gene has CDR1 SGHRS and CDR2 YFSETQ. V gave up 4 bases and J gave up 0 bases, with 7 bases separating them. The CDR3 is 14 residues long. CDR3 nucleotides: TGCGCCAGCAGCCCCGAGTCAACTAATGAAAAACTGTTTTTT. Translating it yields CASSPESTNEKLFF.

This chain links TRBV12-3 or TRBV12-4 with TRBJ1-3, with unresolved D. This CDR3 is 11 amino acids long. V shed 4 bases and J shed 8 bases, with 6 bases lying between them. The CDR3 spells CASSYLDTIYF. CDR3 sequence (DNA): TGTGCCAGCAGTTACTTGGACACCATATATTTT.

The J gene is TRBJ2-7, the V gene TRBV7-9, with D possibly matching TRBD2 (6 bases). Deletions cut 7 bases from V and 0 bases from J, with 13 bases between. The CDR3 covers 14 residues. Germline values: CDR1 SEHNR, CDR2 FQNEAQ (reference sequence). The CDR3 loop reads CASTPVGGSYEQYF. DNA of the CDR3: TGTGCCAGCACCCCGGTGGGGGGCTCCTACGAGCAGTACTTC.

This chain joins TRBV7-2 and TRBJ2-2; D unclear. The germline V gene has CDR1 SGHTA and CDR2 FQGNSA. The CDR3 sequence is 12 residues long. Trimming shortened V by 4 bases and J by 7 bases, and 7 bases separated the two germline ends. For the CDR3, the DNA is TGTGCCAGCAGCTCCTACGGCGGGGAGCTGTTTTTT. Protein product: CASSSYGGELFF.

V gene TRBV10-1 combines with J gene TRBJ1-1, with D possibly TRBD1 on 5 matching bases. The germline V gene has CDR1 WNHNN and CDR2 SYGVQD (reference sequence). V gave up 6 bases and J gave up 5 bases, with 13 bases separating them. The CDR3 covers 13 residues. The CDR3 reads CASRGTTQTEAFF. In DNA, the CDR3 is TGCGCCAGCAGAGGGACTACACAGACTGAAGCTTTCTTT.

The chain recombines TRBV19 with TRBJ2-5; tentatively, D is TRBD2 (6 bases). In germline, CDR1 is LNHDA, CDR2 SQIVND (reference sequence). The V and J ends lost 8 bases and 0 bases respectively, with 19 bases between them. This CDR3 spans 16 amino acids. CDR3 nucleotides: TGTGCCAGTGCAATACGGACTACCACAGACCAAGAGACCCAGTACTTC. Encoded protein: CASAIRTTTDQETQYF. Variable domain in full (rest from reference TRBV19 and TRBJ2-5): DGGITQSPKYLFRKEGQNVTLSCEQNLNHDAMYWYRQDPGQGLRLIYYSQIVNDFQKGDIAEGYSVSREKKESFPLTVTSAQKNPTAFYLCASAIRTTTDQETQYFGPGTRLLVL.

Comments on this clone: Other DNA sequences within the sample encode an identical CDR3. The J gene is TRBJ2-5, the V gene TRBV6-5; 10 bases line up with TRBD2. Germline V gives CDR1 MNHEY, CDR2 SVGAGI. The J segment lost 2 bases and the V segment lost 6 bases, leaving 6 bases of the junction unmatched. The CDR3 is 15 amino acids. This CDR3 reads CASSLSGGYQETQYF. DNA for the CDR3: TGTGCCAGCAGCCTTAGCGGGGGGTATCAAGAGACCCAGTACTTC.

A few counts support this clone. The genes are TRBV27 and TRBJ1-6; D call uncertain. This CDR3 has 11 residues. Looked up from germline, CDR1 is MNHEY and CDR2 is SMNVEV (reference sequence). The germline V and J ends were trimmed by 5 bases and 13 bases, with 9 bases remaining between them. The CDR3 DNA is TGTGCCAGCAGTAAAACGGGGCCCCTCCACTTT. It translates to CASSKTGPLHF.

The chain employs TRBV12-3 or TRBV12-4 and TRBJ2-1; TRBD1 aligns across 7 bases. The CDR3 spans 13 residues. Trimming removed 2 bases from V and 9 bases from J; junction bases left unmatched: 4. CDR3 in amino acids: CASSLKGASEQFF. CDR3 coding DNA: TGTGCCAGCAGTTTAAAGGGGGCGAGTGAGCAGTTCTTC.

The chain joins TRBV7-3 to TRBJ1-1; no firm D call. The CDR3 runs to 14 residues. Germline CDR1 is SGHTA and CDR2 is FQGTGA. Trimming shortened V by 5 bases and J by 3 bases, and 13 bases separated the two germline ends. CDR3 nucleotides: TGTGCCAGCAGCCGGAAGGAGGGATACACTGAAGCTTTCTTT. Protein sequence: CASSRKEGYTEAFF.

There are a few counts of this clone. V gene TRBV6-4 combines with J gene TRBJ2-2; no clear D gene. The CDR3 has 14 amino acids. V was clipped by 4 bases and J by 0 bases, with 6 bases between them. Germline lookup yields CDR1 MRHNA and CDR2 SNTAGT. The CDR3 region is CASSVGSNTGELFF. In DNA form, the CDR3 reads TGTGCCAGCAGTGTCGGATCGAACACCGGGGAGCTGTTTTTT.